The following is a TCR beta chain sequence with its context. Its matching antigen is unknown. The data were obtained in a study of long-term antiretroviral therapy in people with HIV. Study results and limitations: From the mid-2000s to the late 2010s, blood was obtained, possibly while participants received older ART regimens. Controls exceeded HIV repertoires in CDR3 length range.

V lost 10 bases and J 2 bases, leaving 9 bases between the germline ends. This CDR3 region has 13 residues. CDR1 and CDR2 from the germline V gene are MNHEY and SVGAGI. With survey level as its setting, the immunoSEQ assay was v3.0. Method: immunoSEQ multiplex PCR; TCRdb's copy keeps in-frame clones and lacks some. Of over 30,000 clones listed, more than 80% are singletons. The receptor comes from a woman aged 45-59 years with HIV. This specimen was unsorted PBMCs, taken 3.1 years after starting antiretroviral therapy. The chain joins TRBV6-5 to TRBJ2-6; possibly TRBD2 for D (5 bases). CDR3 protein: CATRVPGANVLTF. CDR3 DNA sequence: TGTGCCACGCGGGTTCCTGGGGCCAACGTCCTGACTTTC.